This TCR beta chain was identified in a study of Ad26.COV2.S vaccination and SARS-CoV-2 variants. Study in general: A participant enrolled in the COV1001 Ad26.COV2.S trial arm provided the sample.

The table came from immunoSEQ multiplex PCR; TCRdb's copy has only in-frame clones and leaves some out. The sample lists 300,000 to 350,000 clones, about nine tenths occurring once. Treatment noted: 19 received Ad26.COV2.S at low or high dose, single or two shots; roughly five received placebo; per-sample allocation not given. Each sample was drawn 63 days after the first injection (of vaccine or placebo). The vaccine antigen was prefusion-stabilized Wuhan SARS-CoV-2 spike. Study findings and constraints: Reportedly, spike-specific CD8+ and CD4+ T cell responses achieved substantial breadth once vaccination had taken place. Vaccine and placebo recipients had comparable breadth of non-spike TCRs.

Germline CDR1 LGHDT, CDR2 YNNKEL (reference sequence). The CDR3 contains 15 residues. Trimming removed 4 bases at V and 7 bases at J, with 19 bases between. In its sample, this clone was seen a few times. Its antigen is still unknown. V gene TRBV3-1 (or the pseudogene TRBV3-2) combines with J gene TRBJ1-2, with D tentatively TRBD1 (5 bases). Source: peripheral blood, taken in a trial of Ad26.COV2.S vaccine versus placebo. The sequence was collected from a person between 18 and 65 years old who received the Ad26.COV2.S COVID-19 vaccine or a placebo. The CDR3 nucleotides read TGTGCCAGCAGCCTCGGGAGGACACAAAGATTTGGCTACACCTTC. Translated: CASSLGRTQRFGYTF.